These T cell receptor beta chains were read from a single sample in a study of cytomegalovirus exposure and HLA in healthy donors. Libraries were prepared by immunoSEQ multiplex PCR; TCRdb keeps only in-frame clonotypes and omits some of them. The sample has about 200,000 clones; around 80% are singletons. Sequenced material: PBMCs. Receptor source: a man aged 25-45 years in good health and CMV-seronegative. Each CDR3 is given with its conserved first and last residue.

j_call	v_call	cdr3_aa
TRBJ1-2	TRBV6-1	CASSEGGGGRSYGYTF
TRBJ2-7	TRBV15	CATSRVIGGRYEQYF
TRBJ1-4	TRBV6-6	CASSSPTGANEKLFF
TRBJ2-3	TRBV5-1	CASSLDQGTDTQYF
TRBJ1-2	TRBV28	CAIYRGLQEGYTF
TRBJ1-3	TRBV6-6	CASSAKTAASGNTIYF
TRBJ1-4	TRBV29-1	CSGGSGGEKLFF
TRBJ2-1	TRBV5-1	CASSPRDRGDYNEQFF
TRBJ2-7	TRBV18	CASSPGGGEQYF
TRBJ2-1	TRBV27	CASSSGERSNEQFF
TRBJ1-5	TRBV9	CASSAGTGWDQPQHF
TRBJ2-3	TRBV6-5	CASTRGGLADTQYF
TRBJ2-7	TRBV2	CASSEALRSISPREQYF
TRBJ2-1	TRBV5-1	CASSSGALSGKTEQFF
TRBJ2-5	TRBV4-2	CASSQVGGASETQYF
TRBJ2-3	TRBV7-9	CASSPQGPLPDTQYF
TRBJ2-3	TRBV27	CASSSPGLATDTQYF
TRBJ1-6	TRBV28	CASSLGGGSAYNSPLHF
TRBJ1-3	TRBV6-5	CASRQGRSGNTIYF
TRBJ1-1	TRBV29-1	CTPPGGLNTEAFF
TRBJ2-3	TRBV13	CASSYQSGRPTDTQYF
TRBJ1-6	TRBV5-1	CASSLAGVSPLHF
TRBJ1-1	TRBV11-3	CASSLGGQGGAEAFF
TRBJ2-1	TRBV18	CASSPTGGENEQFF
TRBJ1-5	TRBV5-6	CASSSLGTAGNQPQHF
TRBJ2-7	TRBV4-1	CASSTSGGASEQYF
TRBJ1-1	TRBV19	CASSADRGLANTEAFF
TRBJ2-7	TRBV5-1	CASSLISGTTYEQYF
TRBJ1-4	TRBV28	CASSLGTTGSREKLFF
TRBJ1-1	TRBV4-2	CASSHQGRNTEAFF
TRBJ1-5	TRBV4-1	CASSQESWDRAGIGWQPQHF
TRBJ1-5	TRBV28	CASRKTGAPQPQHF
TRBJ2-3	TRBV13	CASSSRTSGYTDTQYF
TRBJ2-3	TRBV6-1	CASTPAGGTQYF
TRBJ2-1	TRBV23-1	CASSPGVDNEQFF
TRBJ2-3	TRBV4-1	CASSQDRTGTDTQYF
TRBJ2-7	TRBV13	CASSLGPGSYEQYF
TRBJ2-3	TRBV5-1	CASTEREGRRTDTQYF
TRBJ2-1	TRBV9	CASSVGSNEQFF
TRBJ2-7	TRBV7-9	CASSFWAAHVNEQYF
TRBJ2-5	TRBV7-9	CASSLATGIQETQYF
TRBJ2-2	TRBV28	CASSFVREAGELFF
TRBJ2-3	TRBV5-1	CASSNGLAGGGTQYF
TRBJ2-7	TRBV5-6	CASSSTASYEQYF
TRBJ1-1	TRBV15	CATSRDSFRTVNTEAFF
TRBJ2-2	TRBV11-3	CASSCQKNTGELFF
TRBJ2-3	TRBV6-5	CASSVELAGLDTQYF
TRBJ2-1	TRBV7-3	CASSLNLVPNEQFF
TRBJ1-1	TRBV28	CASLDRANTEAFF
TRBJ2-6	TRBV21-1	CASSPPRSGANVLTF
NA	TRBV1	CTSSHRTGTRRYEQYF
TRBJ2-5	TRBV5-6	CASSRPTSGTQETQYF
TRBJ1-1	TRBV5-1	CASSLLGLTEAFF
TRBJ1-2	TRBV7-9	CASSLAAGALSLGYTF
TRBJ2-5	TRBV19	CASSTGGGETQYF
TRBJ2-2	TRBV7-2	CASSLRSSGGGNTGELFF
TRBJ2-1	TRBV10-1	CASSEELAYNEQFF
TRBJ2-7	TRBV6-5	CASSYPGLYEQYF
TRBJ2-7	TRBV5-6	CASSSTRLASPYEQYF
TRBJ2-7	TRBV5-1	CASSSDRYEQYF